A selection of T cell receptor beta chains follows, all from one sample in a study of blood T cell repertoires in COVID-19. Some clones are missing from TCRdb's copy, which holds only in-frame ones; the method was immunoSEQ multiplex PCR. The top ten hold approximately 15% of the sample, which has 150,000 to 200,000 clones, nearly 80% seen once. The sample consisted of peripheral blood. These receptors were collected from a woman older than 75 with acute or convalescent COVID-19. Both conserved end residues are part of each CDR3. The D gene is left open where the match is weak. Size is stated for part of the rows, as once, few or many counts, or as a class when the clone is expanded.

CDR3aa | CDR3nt | d_gene | j_gene | abundance | v_gene
CASSPQGARTEAFF | TGTGCCAGCAGCCCTCAGGGGGCGAGGACTGAAGCTTTCTTT | TRBD1 | TRBJ1-1 | NA | TRBV7-9
CASSLAPNRGGNEKLFF | TGTGCCAGCAGCTTGGCACCCAACAGGGGAGGTAATGAAAAACTGTTTTTT | TRBD1 | TRBJ1-4 | NA | TRBV5-6
CASSPGPVGLDTQYF | TGTGCCAGCAGCCCCGGCCCGGTGGGCCTGGATACGCAGTATTTT | NA | TRBJ2-3 | NA | TRBV9
CASSVDRVTEAFF | TGTGCCAGTAGTGTCGACCGGGTCACTGAAGCTTTCTTT | NA | TRBJ1-1 | NA | TRBV19
CASSWQGKGYTF | TGCGCCAGCAGCTGGCAGGGTAAAGGCTACACCTTC | NA | TRBJ1-2 | medium-sized | TRBV5-1
CASSITRTVGTDTQYF | TGTGCCAGTAGTATAACCAGAACCGTTGGCACAGATACGCAGTATTTT | NA | TRBJ2-3 | NA | TRBV19
CASRRGRPNEKLFF | TGTGCCAGCAGGAGGGGGCGGCCTAATGAAAAACTGTTTTTT | TRBD1 | TRBJ1-4 | NA | TRBV2
CASTTTGGYYGYTF | TGTGCCAGCACCACCACCGGGGGGTACTATGGCTACACCTTC | NA | TRBJ1-2 | NA | TRBV7-9
CASSLYRHTEAFF | TGTGCCAGCAGCTTATACAGGCATACTGAAGCTTTCTTT | NA | TRBJ1-1 | NA | TRBV7-8
CASSARTSGGGSEQFF | TGTGCCAGCAGTGCACGGACTAGCGGGGGGGGCAGTGAGCAGTTCTTC | TRBD2 | TRBJ2-1 | NA | TRBV2
CATKAAESPLHF | TGTGCCACCAAGGCGGCTGAATCACCCCTCCACTTT | NA | TRBJ1-6 | few | TRBV9
CASSLANYNEQFF | TGTGCCAGCAGCTTGGCCAATTACAATGAGCAGTTCTTC | NA | TRBJ2-1 | NA | TRBV5-5
CASSIVANTGELFF | TGTGCCAGTAGTATAGTAGCAAACACCGGGGAGCTGTTTTTT | NA | TRBJ2-2 | NA | TRBV19
CATSPNLASKNEQFF | TGTGCCACCAGTCCGAATCTAGCGTCAAAGAATGAGCAGTTCTTC | NA | TRBJ2-1 | NA | TRBV24-1
CASSQGQIKNTDTQYF | TGTGCCAGCAGCCAAGGCCAGATAAAAAACACAGATACGCAGTATTTT | NA | TRBJ2-3 | NA | TRBV3-1/TRBV3-2
CASSFQSSSYNSPLHF | TGTGCCAGCAGTTTTCAGTCCTCCTCCTATAATTCACCCCTCCACTTT | NA | TRBJ1-6 | few | TRBV6-5
CASRLDRGPLREQYF | TGTGCCAGCAGACTAGACAGGGGACCCTTACGGGAGCAGTACTTC | TRBD1 | TRBJ2-7 | NA | TRBV27
CASSQGDAEAFF | TGTGCCAGCAGCCAGGGGGACGCTGAAGCTTTCTTT | TRBD1 | TRBJ1-1 | once | TRBV12-3/TRBV12-4
CASSQVQGKNQETQYF | TGCGCCAGCAGCCAAGTTCAGGGAAAAAACCAAGAGACCCAGTACTTC | NA | TRBJ2-5 | once | TRBV4-1